These 32 T cell receptor beta chains were sequenced from one sample in a study of T cells in localized non-small cell lung cancer. The repertoire was sequenced with immunoSEQ multiplex PCR; TCRdb's copy has only in-frame clones and lacks some. Among 25,000 to 30,000 clones listed, about 90% were seen once. The sequences come from peripheral blood mononuclear cells, collected before any cancer treatment. These receptors were collected from a woman aged 40 to 75 with stage III lung adenocarcinoma.

J is TRBJ2-5 and V is TRBV5-5; perhaps D is TRBD1 or TRBD2 (6 bases each). Per the germline V gene, CDR1 is SGHKS and CDR2 is YYEKEE (reference sequence). Trimming removed 3 bases from V and 5 bases from J, with 17 bases in between. The CDR3 runs 15 residues. The CDR3 sequence is CASSSRGPGGETQYF. The CDR3 nucleotides are TGTGCCAGCAGCTCCAGGGGCCCCGGAGGGGAGACCCAGTACTTC.

This clone was picked up one time. The chain links TRBV30 to TRBJ1-2; 10 bases agree with TRBD1. J lost 2 bases, V lost 2 bases, and 5 bases had no gene match. Germline V lookup: CDR1 GTSNPN, CDR2 SVGIG (reference sequence). The length of the CDR3 is 15 residues. CDR3 region: CAWSPGQGGNYGYTF. The CDR3 coding sequence is TGTGCCTGGAGTCCCGGACAGGGGGGGAACTATGGCTACACCTTC. Complete variable domain (other parts from reference TRBV30 and TRBJ1-2): SQTIHQWPATLVQPVGSPLSLECTVEGTSNPNLYWYRQAAGRGLQLLFYSVGIGQISSEVPQNLSASRPQDRQFILSSKKLLLSDSGFYLCAWSPGQGGNYGYTFGSGTRLTVV.

This sequence joins TRBV5-1 and TRBJ1-3; TRBD1 might be the D (6 bases). The V gene lost 0 bases and the J gene lost 2 bases, with 12 bases spanning the gap. Germline CDR1 reads SGHRS; CDR2 reads YFSETQ. This CDR3 is 16 amino acids long. CDR3 residues: CASSLEGGQTGNTIYF. In DNA form, the CDR3 reads TGCGCCAGCAGCTTGGAAGGTGGACAGACTGGAAACACCATATATTTT.

V usage is TRBV28 and J usage is TRBJ2-5; 9 bases agree with TRBD2. This CDR3 has 17 amino acids. The V and J ends lost 2 bases and 3 bases, in that order; junction bases with no gene match: 10. Germline lookup yields CDR1 MDHEN and CDR2 SYDVKM. The CDR3 sequence is CASSLRAGGSREETQYF. In DNA form, the CDR3 reads TGTGCCAGCAGTTTAAGGGCGGGAGGGTCGAGGGAAGAGACCCAGTACTTC. Filled out from reference TRBV28 and TRBJ2-5, the complete variable domain reads DVKVTQSSRYLVKRTGEKVFLECVQDMDHENMFWYRQDPGLGLRLIYFSYDVKMKEKGDIPEGYSVSREKKERFSLILESASTNQTSMYLCASSLRAGGSREETQYFGPGTRLLVL.

The chain combines TRBV4-2 with TRBJ1-2; D is perhaps TRBD1 (6 bases). The germline gives CDR1 LGHNA, CDR2 YNFKEQ. The CDR3 is made up of 13 amino acids. Trimming took 3 bases from V and 6 from J, leaving 11 bases between them. The CDR3 sequence is CASSHQGRDGYTF. The DNA of the CDR3 is TGTGCCAGCAGCCACCAGGGGAGGGATGGCTACACCTTC.

The chain recombines TRBV29-1 with TRBJ1-3; 8 nucleotides agree with TRBD1. The germline gives CDR1 SQVTM, CDR2 ANQGSEA. V lost 3 bases and J lost 0; bases outside the gene matches: 1. The CDR3 runs 14 residues. DNA of the CDR3: TGCAGCGTTGACACAGGGGGCTCTGGAAACACCATATATTTT. As protein: CSVDTGGSGNTIYF. Full variable domain (remainder filled in from reference TRBV29-1 and TRBJ1-3): SAVISQKPSRDICQRGTSLTIQCQVDSQVTMMFWYRQQPGQSLTLIATANQGSEATYESGFVIDKFPISRPNLTFSTLTVSNMSPEDSSIYLCSVDTGGSGNTIYFGEGSWLTVV.

Turning to this clone: Different DNA sequences within this sample yield the same CDR3. V is TRBV27 and J is TRBJ1-2; no firm D call. This CDR3 has 13 amino acids. Germline V gene sequence: CDR1 MNHEY, CDR2 SMNVEV (reference sequence). V dropped 5 bases and J dropped 2 bases, with 9 bases sitting between them. The CDR3 reads CASSRGLNYGYTF. CDR3 nucleotide sequence: TGTGCCAGCAGTCGAGGGTTGAACTATGGCTACACCTTC.

The chain recombines TRBV6-1 with TRBJ1-1; D gene uncertain. This CDR3 has 14 residues. Germline values: CDR1 MNHNS, CDR2 SASEGT. Trimming removed 11 bases from V and 0 bases from J, with 16 bases in between. Here the CDR3 reads CAATRDNMNTEAFF. DNA for the CDR3: TGTGCCGCAACACGAGACAACATGAACACTGAAGCTTTCTTT.

This chain connects TRBV11-2 to TRBJ2-1, with no clear D. Germline V gives CDR1 SGHAT, CDR2 FQNNGV. This CDR3 has 13 amino acids. Trimming took off 3 bases at V and 5 bases at J, with 8 bases between the two ends. The CDR3 DNA reads as TGTGCCAGCAGCTTTAACGCGCACAATGAGCAGTTCTTC. Translating gives CASSFNAHNEQFF.

The gene calls are TRBV25-1 and TRBJ1-2, with D maybe TRBD1 (5 bases). The CDR3 is 13 amino acids. V was cut by 3 bases and J by 6 bases, with 11 bases left in between. Germline CDR1 MGHDK, CDR2 SYGVNS. CDR3 amino acids: CASSDGSRDGYTF. CDR3 sequence (DNA): TGTGCCAGCAGTGATGGTTCCAGGGATGGCTACACCTTC.

V and J are TRBV6-5 and TRBJ2-7; 8 bases fit TRBD1. Germline V lookup: CDR1 MNHEY, CDR2 SVGAGI. Trimming removed 2 bases from V and 4 bases from J; junction bases left unmatched: 7. The CDR3 spans 15 residues. The CDR3 DNA reads TGTGCCAGCAGTTACCCCCAGGGGGCGAAGTACGAGCAGTACTTC. Protein product: CASSYPQGAKYEQYF.

The chain employs TRBV30 and TRBJ1-3; possibly TRBD1 for D (6 bases). Looked up from germline, CDR1 is GTSNPN and CDR2 is SVGIG (reference sequence). Deletions cut 2 bases from V and 0 bases from J, with 11 bases between. The CDR3 length is 15 residues. The chain's CDR3 is CAWSRDMSSGNTIYF. The CDR3 DNA reads TGTGCCTGGAGTCGGGACATGAGCTCTGGAAACACCATATATTTT.

This rearrangement joins TRBV19 to TRBJ2-3; D remains unclear. V dropped 5 bases and J dropped 0 bases, with 9 bases sitting between them. The CDR3 contains 14 residues. The germline CDR1 and CDR2 sequences are LNHDA and SQIVND (reference sequence). As DNA, the CDR3 is TGTGCCAGTAGTGATCTAGAGAGCACAGATACGCAGTATTTT. Amino acids: CASSDLESTDTQYF.

The V and J genes are TRBV27 and TRBJ1-1; 8 nucleotides line up with TRBD1. CDR3 length: 14 residues. Germline loops: CDR1 MNHEY, CDR2 SMNVEV (reference sequence). Losses at the gene ends were 6 bases for V and 4 bases for J; bases not matched to a gene: 7. Here the CDR3 DNA reads TGTGCCAGCAGGCTTCAGGGGGCTGGCACTGAAGCTTTCTTT. This sequence encodes CASRLQGAGTEAFF.

V and J are TRBV5-1 and TRBJ1-1; possible D gene TRBD1, 6 bases. CDR3 size: 14 residues. Germline V gene lookup returns CDR1 SGHRS and CDR2 YFSETQ. V lost 4 bases, J lost 0 bases, and 10 bases lay in between. The CDR3 region is CASSAGQLNTEAFF. The CDR3 DNA reads as TGCGCCAGCAGCGCGGGACAACTGAACACTGAAGCTTTCTTT.

The V and J genes are TRBV11-2 and TRBJ2-3, with unresolved D. This CDR3 region has 18 residues. CDR1 is SGHAT, CDR2 FQNNGV, per germline. The V end was cut by 0 bases, the J end by 1 base, with 17 bases between. CDR3 region: CASSLEPTQFLGTDTQYF. The CDR3 region has the DNA TGTGCCAGCAGCTTAGAGCCTACTCAGTTCTTGGGCACAGATACGCAGTATTTT. Together with reference TRBV11-2 and TRBJ2-3, the CDR3 gives the full variable domain: EAGVAQSPRYKIIEKRQSVAFWCNPISGHATLYWYQQILGQGPKLLIQFQNNGVVDDSQLPKDRFSAERLKGVDSTLKIQPAKLEDSAVYLCASSLEPTQFLGTDTQYFGPGTRLTVL.

The V call is TRBV4-1, the J call TRBJ1-2; no definite D call. V was pared by 8 bases and J by 8 bases, with 18 bases between. The CDR3 spans 13 residues. In germline, CDR1 is MGHRA, CDR2 YSYEKL. The CDR3 DNA reads as TGCGCCAGCGGTGCGGGTGCGTCGGCAGGCTACACCTTC. It yields the protein CASGAGASAGYTF.

The chain carries TRBV13 and TRBJ2-7; no clear D gene. This CDR3 is 13 amino acids long. Per germline, CDR1 PRHDT and CDR2 FYEKMQ (reference sequence). V lost 2 bases to trimming and J lost 2 bases, with 7 bases between them. In nucleotides, the CDR3 is TGTGCCAGCAGCTTAAACGGAGCCTACGAGCAGTACTTC. Protein product: CASSLNGAYEQYF.

The chain joins TRBV30 to TRBJ1-2; D unclear. Germline CDR1 and CDR2: GTSNPN and SVGIG (reference sequence). This CDR3 has 14 amino acids. V was trimmed by 1 base and J by 2 bases, leaving 11 bases between them. The CDR3 DNA sequence: TGTGCCTGGAGTGAGGGTCAGTCCAACTATGGCTACACCTTC. Its translation: CAWSEGQSNYGYTF.

This chain uses TRBV19 with TRBJ1-3; D not resolved. V lost 4 bases, J lost 2 bases, and 15 bases lay in between. CDR3 length: 16 amino acids. CDR1 LNHDA and CDR2 SQIVND come from the germline V gene (reference sequence). This chain's CDR3 is CASSKMATVPGNTIYF. As DNA, the CDR3 is TGTGCCAGTAGTAAGATGGCTACTGTACCTGGAAACACCATATATTTT.

The V gene is TRBV10-1, the J gene TRBJ1-1; D remains unclear. This CDR3 contains 13 residues. Germline CDR1 and CDR2: WNHNN and SYGVQD (reference sequence). The germline V and J ends were trimmed by 6 bases and 1 base, with 9 bases remaining between them. The CDR3 nucleotides are TGCGCCAGCAGCCCCACACAGAACACTGAAGCTTTCTTT. This sequence encodes CASSPTQNTEAFF.

The chain links TRBV9 to TRBJ2-3; TRBD2 might be the D (6 bases). V lost 0 bases, J lost 3 bases, and 11 bases lay in between. The CDR3 is 15 amino acids. CDR1 is SGDLS, CDR2 YYNGEE, per germline. Here the CDR3 DNA reads TGTGCCAGCAGCGTAGCGGGAGTAGTAACAGATACGCAGTATTTT. Its protein is CASSVAGVVTDTQYF. The full variable domain, rest sourced from reference TRBV9 and TRBJ2-3, is DSGVTQTPKHLITATGQRVTLRCSPRSGDLSVYWYQQSLDQGLQFLIQYYNGEERAKGNILERFSAQQFPDLHSELNLSSLELGDSALYFCASSVAGVVTDTQYFGPGTRLTVL.

The J gene is TRBJ2-7, the V gene TRBV6-5; D is unresolved. V was cut by 5 bases and J by 2 bases, with 10 bases left in between. Germline assignment: CDR1 MNHEY and CDR2 SVGAGI. This CDR3 is built from 13 residues. The CDR3 is CASSRAGTYEQYF. The CDR3 region has the DNA TGTGCCAGCAGTAGAGCTGGAACCTACGAGCAGTACTTC.

J is TRBJ1-4 and V is TRBV7-8; D unresolved. Trimming took off 5 bases at V and 3 bases at J, with 10 bases between the two ends. The CDR3 length is 14 residues. CDR1 and CDR2 from the germline V gene are SGHVS and FQNEAQ. The CDR3 is CASSLSVANEKLFF. The CDR3 DNA reads as TGTGCCAGCAGCCTTAGCGTGGCTAATGAAAAACTGTTTTTT. The whole variable domain, remainder taken from reference TRBV7-8 and TRBJ1-4, is GAGVSQSPRYKVAKRGQDVALRCDPISGHVSLFWYQQALGQGPEFLTYFQNEAQLDKSGLPSDRFFAERPEGSVSTLKIQRTQQEDSAVYLCASSLSVANEKLFFGSGTQLSVL.

The chain combines TRBV6-1 with TRBJ1-5; no firm D call. V lost 2 bases, J lost 0 bases, and 11 bases lay in between. Looked up from germline, CDR1 is MNHNS and CDR2 is SASEGT. The CDR3 extends over 16 amino acids. CDR3 DNA: TGTGCCAGCAGTGAAAGAGGAACCTATAGCAATCAGCCCCAGCATTTT. Translation: CASSERGTYSNQPQHF.

J is TRBJ1-1 and V is TRBV29-1; 9 bases agree with TRBD1. Germline CDR1 is SQVTM and CDR2 is ANQGSEA. The CDR3 contains 14 residues. Trimming cost V 7 bases and J 4 bases; bases outside gene matches: 10. The CDR3 DNA reads TGCAGCGCCCGTTATGAGACAGGGGGCACTGAAGCTTTCTTT. Its protein is CSARYETGGTEAFF.

Notes on this clone: Other nucleotide sequences from this sample produce the same CDR3. J is TRBJ1-2 and V is TRBV28; 9 bases line up with TRBD1. The CDR3 loop spans 13 amino acids. CDR1 and CDR2 from the germline V gene are MDHEN and SYDVKM. Unmatched junction bases numbered 0, after V lost 3 bases and J lost 4 bases. CDR3 in DNA: TGTGCCAGCAGTTTGGGACAGGGCTATGGCTACACCTTC. Its protein is CASSLGQGYGYTF.

The chain has TRBV5-6 and TRBJ1-2; D might be TRBD1 (6 bases). CDR1 and CDR2 (germline): SGHDT, YYEEEE. There are 13 residues in the CDR3. V was shortened by 5 bases and J by 4 bases, with 12 bases between the two germline ends. The CDR3 reads CASRPMGAYGYTF. The CDR3 region has the DNA TGTGCCAGCAGGCCAATGGGGGCCTATGGCTACACCTTC.

This chain connects TRBV2 to TRBJ1-2, with a weak D call TRBD1 (5 bases). V lost 11 bases to trimming and J lost 0 bases, with 13 bases between them. This CDR3 comprises 13 residues. Germline CDR1 reads SNHLY; CDR2 reads FYNNEI. DNA for the CDR3: TGTGCCGGAGCCGGGACGGCTAACTATGGCTACACCTTC. Amino acids: CAGAGTANYGYTF.

The chain combines TRBV28 with TRBJ2-7; unclear D gene. The germline V gene encodes CDR1 MDHEN and CDR2 SYDVKM. This CDR3 contains 14 residues. Trimming took off 5 bases at V and 4 bases at J, with 15 bases between the two ends. CDR3 bases: TGTGCCAGCAGTCCCGGTGGGCAGAGTTACGAGCAGTACTTC. It specifies CASSPGGQSYEQYF.

The chain carries TRBV7-2 and TRBJ1-1, with TRBD1 matching 7 bases. Germline loops: CDR1 SGHTA, CDR2 FQGNSA. The CDR3 runs 13 residues. After removal of 2 bases from V and 8 bases from J, the junction contained 5 bases not matched to a gene. CDR3 residues: CASSLFTGVEAFF. As DNA, the CDR3 is TGTGCCAGCAGCTTATTTACAGGGGTAGAAGCTTTCTTT.

V gene TRBV5-8 combines with J gene TRBJ2-1; unclear D gene. The V end lost 0 bases, the J end lost 2 bases, and 6 bases lay between the germline ends. The CDR3 spans 14 residues. Germline V lookup: CDR1 SGHTS, CDR2 YDEGEE. DNA for the CDR3: TGTGCCAGCAGCTTGGGCCAGCCCTACAATGAGCAGTTCTTC. Translated, it gives CASSLGQPYNEQFF.